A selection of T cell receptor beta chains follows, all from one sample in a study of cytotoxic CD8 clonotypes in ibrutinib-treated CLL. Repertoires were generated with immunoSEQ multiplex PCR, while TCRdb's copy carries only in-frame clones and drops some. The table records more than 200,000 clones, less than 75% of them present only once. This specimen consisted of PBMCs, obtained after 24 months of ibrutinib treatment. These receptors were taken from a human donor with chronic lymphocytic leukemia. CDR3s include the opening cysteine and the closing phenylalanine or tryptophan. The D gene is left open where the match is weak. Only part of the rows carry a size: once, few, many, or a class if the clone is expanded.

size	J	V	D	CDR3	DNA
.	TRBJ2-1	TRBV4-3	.	CASSRQSDHNEQFF	TGCGCCAGCAGCCGACAAAGCGACCACAATGAGCAGTTCTTC
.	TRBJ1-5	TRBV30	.	CAFKGGTYNQPQHF	TGTGCCTTTAAAGGAGGGACCTACAATCAGCCCCAGCATTTT
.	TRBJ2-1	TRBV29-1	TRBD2	CSVNAGGEQFF	TGCAGCGTTAATGCGGGAGGAGAGCAGTTCTTC
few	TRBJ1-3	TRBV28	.	CASSTDFSGNTIYF	TGTGCTAGTTCAACGGACTTCTCTGGAAACACCATATATTTT
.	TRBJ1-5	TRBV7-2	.	CASSLAPGQPQHF	TGTGCCAGCAGCTTAGCGCCGGGGCAGCCCCAGCATTTT
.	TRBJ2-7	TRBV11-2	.	CASSPPRLDSYEQYF	TGTGCCAGCAGCCCCCCGCGTCTGGACTCGTACGAGCAGTACTTC
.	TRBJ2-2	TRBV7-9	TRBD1	CASSDRQGRIAGELFF	TGTGCCAGCAGCGACCGACAGGGAAGGATCGCCGGGGAGCTGTTTTTT
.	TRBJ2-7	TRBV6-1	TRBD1	CASSGTGQGPGYREQYF	TGTGCCAGCAGTGGCACCGGACAGGGCCCGGGGTATCGCGAGCAGTACTTC
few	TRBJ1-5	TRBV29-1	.	CSVGTGQSFPQHF	TGCAGCGTAGGTACGGGACAATCATTCCCCCAGCATTTT
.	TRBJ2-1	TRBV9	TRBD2	CASSVAASGIYNEQFF	TGTGCCAGCAGCGTAGCGGCTAGCGGGATCTACAATGAGCAGTTCTTC
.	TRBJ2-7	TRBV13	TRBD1	CASSLGPWTGSDEQYF	TGTGCCAGCAGCTTAGGCCCCTGGACAGGCTCCGACGAGCAGTACTTC
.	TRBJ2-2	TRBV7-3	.	CASSSFTGANTGELFF	TGTGCCAGCAGCTCATTCACGGGTGCGAACACCGGGGAGCTGTTTTTT
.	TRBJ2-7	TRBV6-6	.	CASRGWGYEQYF	TGTGCCAGCAGGGGCTGGGGCTACGAGCAGTACTTC
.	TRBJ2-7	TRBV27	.	CASSLDRTSYEQYF	TGTGCCAGCAGCTTAGACCGAACCTCCTACGAGCAGTACTTC
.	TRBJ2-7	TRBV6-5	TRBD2	CASSRQLAGGYEQYF	TGTGCCAGCAGTCGCCAACTAGCGGGAGGGTACGAGCAGTACTTC
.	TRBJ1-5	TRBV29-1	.	CSVAGGDQPQHF	TGCAGCGTTGCCGGGGGAGATCAGCCCCAGCATTTT
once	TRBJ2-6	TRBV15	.	CATSRANLRTYRGANVLTF	TGTGCCACCAGCAGAGCCAACTTAAGGACGTACCGTGGGGCCAACGTCCTGACTTTC
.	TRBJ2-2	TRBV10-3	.	CAIRPTGTGELFF	TGTGCCATCAGACCTACAGGGACCGGGGAGCTGTTTTTT
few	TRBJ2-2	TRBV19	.	CASSIQLTGELFF	TGTGCCAGTAGTATCCAATTGACCGGGGAGCTGTTTTTT
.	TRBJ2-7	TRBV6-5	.	CASSSPAGVDYEQYF	TGTGCCAGCAGTTCCCCCGCAGGGGTCGACTACGAGCAGTACTTC
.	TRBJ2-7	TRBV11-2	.	CASSLASSQGRHEQYF	TGTGCCAGCAGCTTAGCCTCTTCACAGGGGAGGCACGAGCAGTACTTC
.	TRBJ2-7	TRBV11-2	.	CASSFGRDPYEQYF	TGTGCCAGCAGCTTCGGCAGGGACCCCTACGAGCAGTACTTC
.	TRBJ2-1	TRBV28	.	CASSFSGVDNEQFF	TGTGCCAGCAGTTTCTCAGGAGTGGACAATGAGCAGTTCTTC
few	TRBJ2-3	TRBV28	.	CASSAGAVTPDTQYF	TGTGCCAGCAGCGCGGGGGCGGTCACTCCAGATACGCAGTATTTT
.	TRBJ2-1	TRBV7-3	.	CASSLGSTTSYNEQFF	TGTGCCAGCAGCTTAGGGAGCACAACCTCCTACAATGAGCAGTTCTTC
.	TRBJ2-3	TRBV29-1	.	CSVEQDSTDTQYF	TGCAGCGTTGAGCAGGATAGCACAGATACGCAGTATTTT
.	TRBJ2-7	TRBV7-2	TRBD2	CASTPWGGTYEQYF	TGTGCCAGCACCCCATGGGGGGGAACCTACGAGCAGTACTTC
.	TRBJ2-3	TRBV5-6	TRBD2	CASSLGLAAVEDTQYF	TGTGCCAGCAGCTTAGGACTAGCGGCCGTAGAAGATACGCAGTATTTT
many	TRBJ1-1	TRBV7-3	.	CASSLTVNTEAFF	TGTGCCAGCAGCTTAACAGTGAACACTGAAGCTTTCTTT
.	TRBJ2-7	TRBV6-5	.	CASSTPSEHFYEQYF	TGTGCCAGCAGTACCCCTTCGGAACATTTCTACGAGCAGTACTTC
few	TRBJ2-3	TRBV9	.	CASSVEGQFTDTQYF	TGTGCCAGCAGCGTAGAGGGACAATTCACAGATACGCAGTATTTT
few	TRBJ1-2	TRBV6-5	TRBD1	CASSITSGGGYGYTF	TGTGCCAGCAGCATAACATCAGGGGGAGGGTATGGCTACACCTTC
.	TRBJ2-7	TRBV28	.	CASSFASSFVYEQYF	TGTGCCAGCAGTTTTGCTTCGTCCTTTGTTTACGAGCAGTACTTC
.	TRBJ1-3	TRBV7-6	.	CASSNRDPALNTIYF	TGTGCCAGCAGCAACCGGGACCCAGCTCTAAACACCATATATTTT
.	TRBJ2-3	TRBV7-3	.	CASSMSTPPDTQYF	TGTGCCAGCAGCATGTCGACACCGCCAGATACGCAGTATTTT
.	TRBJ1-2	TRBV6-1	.	CASIITVNYGYTF	TGTGCCAGCATAATCACCGTTAACTATGGCTACACCTTC
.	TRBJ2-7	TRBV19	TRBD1	CASSTKTRTGAEQYF	TGTGCCAGTAGTACCAAAACCCGGACAGGGGCCGAGCAGTACTTC
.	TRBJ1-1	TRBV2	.	CASSEFTDPGTEAFF	TGTGCCAGCAGTGAATTTACGGATCCGGGGACTGAAGCTTTCTTT
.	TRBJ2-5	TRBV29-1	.	CSVGVSVQETQYF	TGCAGCGTCGGGGTATCGGTCCAAGAGACCCAGTACTTC
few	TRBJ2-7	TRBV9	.	CASSGGTPTRYEQYF	TGTGCCAGCAGCGGCGGGACGCCGACCCGCTACGAGCAGTACTTC
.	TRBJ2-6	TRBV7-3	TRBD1	CASSRDSRSGANVLTF	TGTGCCAGCAGCAGGGACAGCCGCTCTGGGGCCAACGTCCTGACTTTC